The sequence of this TCR beta chain was determined in a study of T-cell memory formation after mild COVID-19. In this sample, this clonotype turned up a few times. This CDR3 region has 15 residues. Per the germline V gene, CDR1 is KGHDR and CDR2 is SFDVKD. Trimming removed 7 bases at V and 2 bases at J, with 16 bases between. TCRdb redid the calling of the 5' RACE reads with MiXCR, one entry per CDR3 protein. The data show 200,000 to 250,000 distinct CDR3 sequences, with about 9.2% seen just once and approximately 3.3% held by the top ten. V gene TRBV24-1 combines with J gene TRBJ2-5; D gene unclear. The sequence derives from a man aged 18-30 years who had mild COVID-19 (a few samples of this study predate the infection). Cell type and time point are not known. The material sequenced was PBMCs or a T cell subset sorted from them (not recorded which). In DNA, the CDR3 is TGTGCCACCAGGCCCTCCGGACGTGGGCAAGAGACCCAGTACTTC. It specifies CATRPSGRGQETQYF.